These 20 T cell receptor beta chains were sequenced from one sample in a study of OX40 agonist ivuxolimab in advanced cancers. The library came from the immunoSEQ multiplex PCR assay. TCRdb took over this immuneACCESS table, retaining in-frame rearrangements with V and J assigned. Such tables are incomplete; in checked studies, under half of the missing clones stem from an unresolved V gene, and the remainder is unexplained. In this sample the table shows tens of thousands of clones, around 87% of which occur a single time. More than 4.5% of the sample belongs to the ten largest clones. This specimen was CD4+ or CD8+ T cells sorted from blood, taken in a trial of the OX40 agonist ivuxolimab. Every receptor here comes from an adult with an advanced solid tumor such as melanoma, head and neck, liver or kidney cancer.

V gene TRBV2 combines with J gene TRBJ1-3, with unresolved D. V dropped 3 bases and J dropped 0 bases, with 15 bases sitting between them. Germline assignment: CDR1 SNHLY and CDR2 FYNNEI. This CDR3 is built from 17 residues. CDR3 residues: CASSEVRFTPSGNTIYF. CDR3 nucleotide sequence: TGTGCCAGCAGTGAGGTCCGTTTCACTCCCTCTGGAAACACCATATATTTT.

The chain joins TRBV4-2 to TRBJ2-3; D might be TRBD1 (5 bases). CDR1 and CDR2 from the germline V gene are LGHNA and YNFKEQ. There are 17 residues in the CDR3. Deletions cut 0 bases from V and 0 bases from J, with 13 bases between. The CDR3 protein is CASSQDLGHSSTDTQYF. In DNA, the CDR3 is TGTGCCAGCAGCCAAGATTTAGGACACTCTAGCACAGATACGCAGTATTTT.

This CDR3 reads CASSGQGTGELFF. The CDR3 region has the DNA TGCGCCAGCAGTGGCCAGGGCACCGGGGAGCTGTTTTTT. V usage is TRBV10-2 and J usage is TRBJ2-2; tentative D call: TRBD1 (5 bases). CDR1 and CDR2 (germline): WSHSY, SAAADI. This CDR3 is 13 amino acids long. The V gene lost 4 bases and the J gene lost 4 bases, with 7 bases spanning the gap.

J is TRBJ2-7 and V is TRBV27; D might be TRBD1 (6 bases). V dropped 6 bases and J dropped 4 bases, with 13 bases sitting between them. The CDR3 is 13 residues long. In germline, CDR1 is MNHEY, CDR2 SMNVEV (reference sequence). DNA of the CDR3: TGTGCCAGCAGGGCAACAGGGTCTTACGAGCAGTACTTC. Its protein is CASRATGSYEQYF.

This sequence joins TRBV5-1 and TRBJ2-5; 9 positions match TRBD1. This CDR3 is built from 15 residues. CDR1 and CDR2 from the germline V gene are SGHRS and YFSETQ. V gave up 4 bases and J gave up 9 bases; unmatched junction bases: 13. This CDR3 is CASSPRQGDPGAQYF. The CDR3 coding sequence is TGCGCCAGCAGCCCCCGACAGGGGGACCCAGGGGCCCAGTACTTC.

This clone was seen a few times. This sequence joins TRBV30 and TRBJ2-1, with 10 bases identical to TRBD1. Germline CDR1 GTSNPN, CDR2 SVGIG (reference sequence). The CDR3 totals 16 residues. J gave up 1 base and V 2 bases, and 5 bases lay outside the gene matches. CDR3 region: CAWSRTGGTSYNEQFF. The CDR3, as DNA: TGTGCCTGGAGTCGGACAGGGGGAACTTCCTACAATGAGCAGTTCTTC.

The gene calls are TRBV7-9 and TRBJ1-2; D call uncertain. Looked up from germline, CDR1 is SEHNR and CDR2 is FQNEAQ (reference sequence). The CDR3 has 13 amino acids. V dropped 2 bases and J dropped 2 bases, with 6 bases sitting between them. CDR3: CASSLLSNYGYTF. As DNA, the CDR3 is TGTGCCAGCAGCTTACTCTCCAACTATGGCTACACCTTC.

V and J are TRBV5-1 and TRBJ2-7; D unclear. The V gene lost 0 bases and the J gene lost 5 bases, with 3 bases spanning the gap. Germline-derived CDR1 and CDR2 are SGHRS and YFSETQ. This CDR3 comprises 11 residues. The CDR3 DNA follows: TGCGCCAGCAGCTTGGATCACGAGCAGTACTTC. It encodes CASSLDHEQYF.

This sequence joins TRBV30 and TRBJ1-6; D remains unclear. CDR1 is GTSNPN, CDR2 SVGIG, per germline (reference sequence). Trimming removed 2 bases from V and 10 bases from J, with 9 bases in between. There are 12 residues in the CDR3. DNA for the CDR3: TGTGCCTGGAGTATCACGGCGTCACCCCTCCACTTT. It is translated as CAWSITASPLHF. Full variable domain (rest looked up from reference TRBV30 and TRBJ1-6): SQTIHQWPATLVQPVGSPLSLECTVEGTSNPNLYWYRQAAGRGLQLLFYSVGIGQISSEVPQNLSASRPQDRQFILSSKKLLLSDSGFYLCAWSITASPLHFGNGTRLTVT.

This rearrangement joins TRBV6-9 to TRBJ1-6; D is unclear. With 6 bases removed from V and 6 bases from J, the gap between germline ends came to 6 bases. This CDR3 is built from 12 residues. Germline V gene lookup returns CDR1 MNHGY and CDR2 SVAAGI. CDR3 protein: CASRYSNSPLHF. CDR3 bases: TGTGCCAGCAGGTATAGTAATTCACCCCTCCACTTT.

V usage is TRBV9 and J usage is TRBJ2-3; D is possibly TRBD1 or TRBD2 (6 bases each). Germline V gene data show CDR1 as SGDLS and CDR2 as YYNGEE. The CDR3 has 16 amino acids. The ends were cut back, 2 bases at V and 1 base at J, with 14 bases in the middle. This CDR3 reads CASSVKGGVGTDTQYF. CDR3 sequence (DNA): TGTGCCAGCAGCGTTAAGGGGGGCGTCGGCACAGATACGCAGTATTTT.

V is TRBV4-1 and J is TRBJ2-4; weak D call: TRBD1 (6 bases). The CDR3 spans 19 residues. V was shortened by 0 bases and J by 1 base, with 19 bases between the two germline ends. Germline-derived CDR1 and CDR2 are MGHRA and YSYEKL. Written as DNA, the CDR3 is TGCGCCAGCAGCCAAGAAACAGGACAGATAAAGGAGGCCAAAAACATTCAGTACTTC. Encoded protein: CASSQETGQIKEAKNIQYF.

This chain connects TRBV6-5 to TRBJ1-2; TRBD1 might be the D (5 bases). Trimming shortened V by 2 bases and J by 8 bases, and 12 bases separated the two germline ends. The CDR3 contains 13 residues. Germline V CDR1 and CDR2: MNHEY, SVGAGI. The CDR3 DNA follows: TGTGCCAGCAGTTACGGGGACTCGGGGGGCTACACCTTC. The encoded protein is CASSYGDSGGYTF.

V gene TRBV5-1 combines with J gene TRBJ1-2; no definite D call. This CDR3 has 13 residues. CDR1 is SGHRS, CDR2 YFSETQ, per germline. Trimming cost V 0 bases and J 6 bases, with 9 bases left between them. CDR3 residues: CASSLEGNDGYTF. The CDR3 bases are TGCGCCAGCAGCTTGGAGGGCAACGATGGCTACACCTTC.

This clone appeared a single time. In nucleotides, the CDR3 is TGTGCCAGCAGCTTGACTTCCGCGGGGACAGGGATCACTGAAGCTTTCTTT. It codes for CASSLTSAGTGITEAFF. V usage is TRBV5-4 and J usage is TRBJ1-1; 9 bases align to TRBD1. The CDR3 extends over 17 amino acids. Germline CDR1 and CDR2: SGHNT and YYREEE (reference sequence). V trimming: 1 base; J trimming: 4 bases; junction bases outside the gene matches: 11. The full variable domain, in which reference TRBV5-4 and TRBJ1-1 provide the parts outside the CDR3, is ETGVTQSPTHLIKTRGQQVTLRCSSQSGHNTVSWYQQALGQGPQFIFQYYREEENGRGNFPPRFSGLQFPNYSSELNVNALELDDSALYLCASSLTSAGTGITEAFFGQGTRLTVV.

Here the CDR3 DNA reads TGTGCCAGCAGTGACTCGACGGGGGGAGCTTTCTTT. It encodes CASSDSTGGAFF. The chain combines TRBV6-4 with TRBJ1-1; tentative D call: TRBD1 (5 bases). Looked up from germline, CDR1 is MRHNA and CDR2 is SNTAGT. The CDR3 length is 12 residues. The germline V and J ends were trimmed by 0 bases and 10 bases, with 9 bases remaining between them.

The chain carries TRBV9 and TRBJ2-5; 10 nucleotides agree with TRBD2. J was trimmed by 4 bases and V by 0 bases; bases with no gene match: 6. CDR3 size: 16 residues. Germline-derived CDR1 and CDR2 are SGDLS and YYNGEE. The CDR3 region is CASSVGAQREGETQYF. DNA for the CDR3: TGTGCCAGCAGCGTAGGGGCCCAGCGGGAGGGAGAGACCCAGTACTTC. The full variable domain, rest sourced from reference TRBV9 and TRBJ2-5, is DSGVTQTPKHLITATGQRVTLRCSPRSGDLSVYWYQQSLDQGLQFLIQYYNGEERAKGNILERFSAQQFPDLHSELNLSSLELGDSALYFCASSVGAQREGETQYFGPGTRLLVL.

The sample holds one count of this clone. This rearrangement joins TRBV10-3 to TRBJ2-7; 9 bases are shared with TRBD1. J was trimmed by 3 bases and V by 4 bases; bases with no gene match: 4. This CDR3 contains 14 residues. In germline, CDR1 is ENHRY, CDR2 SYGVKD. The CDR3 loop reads CAISGGTGLYEQYF. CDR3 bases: TGTGCCATCAGTGGTGGGACAGGGCTCTACGAGCAGTACTTC.

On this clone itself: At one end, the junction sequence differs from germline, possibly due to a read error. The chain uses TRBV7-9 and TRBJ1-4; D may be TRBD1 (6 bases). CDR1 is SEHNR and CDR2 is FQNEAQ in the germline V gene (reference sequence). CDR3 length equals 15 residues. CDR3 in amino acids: CTSSLMPGTSEKLFF. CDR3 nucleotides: TGTACCAGCAGCTTAATGCCCGGGACAAGTGAAAAACTGTTTTTT.

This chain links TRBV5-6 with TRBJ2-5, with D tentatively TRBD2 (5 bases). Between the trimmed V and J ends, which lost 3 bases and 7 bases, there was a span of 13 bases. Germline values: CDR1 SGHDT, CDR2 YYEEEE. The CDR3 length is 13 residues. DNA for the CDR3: TGTGCCAGCAGCTGGGAGAGCTCGTCGACCCAGTACTTC. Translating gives CASSWESSSTQYF.